These 11 T cell receptor beta chains were sequenced from one sample in a study of CD8+ T cells in alopecia areata. cDNA serving as the sequencing template came from extracted, reverse transcribed RNA. Profiled with immunoSEQ multiplex PCR; TCRdb holds only in-frame clones, not every one. The sample includes 95,000 to 110,000 clones, 45% to 60% of them seen just once. Input material: CD4+ T cells sorted from blood. The receptors were sampled from a human donor in good health.

A few counts support this clone. J is TRBJ1-4 and V is TRBV29-1; TRBD1 matches at 7 bases. Germline V gene sequence: CDR1 SQVTM, CDR2 ANQGSEA. The CDR3 has 13 amino acids. The V and J ends lost 3 bases and 8 bases, in that order; junction bases with no gene match: 6. CDR3 sequence reads: CSVESQGGEKLFF. CDR3 DNA sequence: TGCAGCGTTGAGAGTCAGGGGGGCGAAAAACTGTTTTTT.

The rearrangement links TRBV7-2 to TRBJ1-5; 7 bases match TRBD1. The CDR3 runs to 15 residues. The V and J ends lost 1 base and 2 bases, in that order; junction bases with no gene match: 2. Germline V CDR1 and CDR2: SGHTA, FQGNSA. The DNA for the CDR3 is TGTGCCAGCAGCTTAGTCGGACAGGGCAATCAGCCCCAGCATTTT. It translates to CASSLVGQGNQPQHF.

The sample holds a few counts of this clone. The chain uses TRBV25-1 and TRBJ2-5; D tentatively reads TRBD1 or TRBD2 (6 bases each). The length of the CDR3 is 17 residues. From germline, CDR1 is MGHDK and CDR2 SYGVNS. V lost 1 base to trimming and J lost 0 bases, with 15 bases between them. The CDR3 nucleotides read TGTGCCAGCAGTGAATCGGGGATAGGGGGGTACCAAGAGACCCAGTACTTC. Translation gives CASSESGIGGYQETQYF.

The chain has TRBV29-1 and TRBJ1-5; D is perhaps TRBD1 (5 bases). V was trimmed by 5 bases and J by 6 bases, leaving 14 bases between them. Germline V CDR1 and CDR2: SQVTM, ANQGSEA. The CDR3 runs 13 residues. CDR3 sequence (DNA): TGCAGCGTTATGTGGGGGTTTGGTCAGCCCCAGCATTTT. This sequence encodes CSVMWGFGQPQHF.

Note on this clone: Distinct nucleotide sequences in the sample also encode this CDR3. The chain recombines TRBV5-1 with TRBJ2-5; maybe TRBD2 (7 bases). The CDR3 consists of 14 residues. Trimming left V 0 bases short and J 2 bases short, with 8 bases between. The germline V gene has CDR1 SGHRS and CDR2 YFSETQ. CDR3 sequence (DNA): TGCGCCAGCAGCTTGGAGGGGGGGCAAGAGACCCAGTACTTC. It specifies CASSLEGGQETQYF.

This clone was picked up one time. Other nucleotide sequences from this sample produce the same CDR3. CDR3 region: CASSQAKDTQYF. DNA of the CDR3: TGCGCCAGCAGCCAAGCAAAGGATACGCAGTATTTT. This chain joins TRBV4-1 and TRBJ2-3; no definite D call. Looked up from germline, CDR1 is MGHRA and CDR2 is YSYEKL. The CDR3 contains 12 residues. V dropped 1 base and J dropped 6 bases, with 5 bases sitting between them.

This chain links TRBV5-1 with TRBJ2-7; D is uncertain. The CDR3 is 15 amino acids. V lost 0 bases to trimming and J lost 3 bases, with 13 bases between them. Per germline, CDR1 SGHRS and CDR2 YFSETQ. The CDR3 spells CASSLGPGFNYEQYF. In DNA, the CDR3 is TGCGCCAGCAGCTTGGGACCAGGTTTTAACTACGAGCAGTACTTC. The entire variable domain, with the rest obtained from reference TRBV5-1 and TRBJ2-7, is as follows: KAGVTQTPRYLIKTRGQQVTLSCSPISGHRSVSWYQQTPGQGLQFLFEYFSETQRNKGNFPGRFSGRQFSNSRSEMNVSTLELGDSALYLCASSLGPGFNYEQYFGPGTRLTVT.

The gene calls are TRBV6-1 and TRBJ1-2; D unclear. CDR3 length equals 13 residues. Trimming took off 7 bases at V and 8 bases at J, with 17 bases between the two ends. The germline CDR1 and CDR2 sequences are MNHNS and SASEGT. The CDR3 sequence: CASNFRGMGGYTF. The DNA for the CDR3 is TGTGCCAGCAATTTTCGGGGAATGGGGGGCTACACCTTC.

The sample holds a few counts of this clone. The chain has TRBV30 and TRBJ2-7; D is undetermined. V gave up 2 bases and J gave up 3 bases, with 17 bases separating them. The germline V gene encodes CDR1 GTSNPN and CDR2 SVGIG (reference sequence). This CDR3 is 15 amino acids long. The CDR3 sequence is CAWSNSMLGYYEQYF. CDR3 bases: TGTGCCTGGAGTAACTCGATGCTGGGATACTACGAGCAGTACTTC.

The CDR3 region has the DNA TGTGCCAGCAGCCAAGGGGATGGAGGTCAGCCCCAGCATTTT. Protein: CASSQGDGGQPQHF. The chain carries TRBV4-2 and TRBJ1-5, with D unclear. Germline-derived CDR1 and CDR2 are LGHNA and YNFKEQ. V lost 1 base, J lost 6 bases, and 10 bases lay in between. The length of the CDR3 is 14 residues.

The J gene is TRBJ2-5, the V gene TRBV5-1; D possibly corresponds to TRBD1 (5 bases). Germline loops: CDR1 SGHRS, CDR2 YFSETQ. The CDR3 sequence is 15 residues long. Trimming pared 2 bases from V and 2 bases from J, leaving 13 bases between. CDR3 nucleotides: TGCGCCAGCAGCTTCACAGGACGGCTACAAGAGACCCAGTACTTC. Its translation is CASSFTGRLQETQYF.